These 19 T cell receptor beta chains were all obtained from the same sample, sequenced in a study of blood T cell repertoires in COVID-19. Method: immunoSEQ multiplex PCR; TCRdb's copy keeps in-frame clones and lacks some. The sample has around 250,000 clones; 88% are singletons. Material for sequencing was PBMCs or T cells enriched from blood (not recorded which). These TCRs come from a woman aged 40 to 50 with acute COVID-19.

The CDR3 nucleotides are TGTGCCAGCAGCATAAGGGGCAGGACAGGGCTCAATAATTCACCCCTCCACTTT. This gives the protein CASSIRGRTGLNNSPLHF. The V and J genes are TRBV21-1 and TRBJ1-6; the table calls TRBD1, which could not be checked here. TRBV21-1 is a listed pseudogene. CDR3 length: 18 residues.

The V gene is TRBV10-1, the J gene TRBJ2-1; 7 bases are a match to TRBD2. After removal of 4 bases from V and 0 bases from J, the junction contained 3 bases not matched to a gene. The CDR3 consists of 15 residues. The germline V gene encodes CDR1 WNHNN and CDR2 SYGVQD (reference sequence). The CDR3: CASSGGLSSYNEQFF. The DNA for the CDR3 is TGCGCCAGCAGTGGGGGACTAAGCTCCTACAATGAGCAGTTCTTC.

The chain carries TRBV11-3 and TRBJ2-7, with 7 positions matching TRBD2. The CDR3 totals 15 residues. CDR1 is SGHNT, CDR2 YENEEA, per germline. V was pared by 2 bases and J by 4 bases, with 8 bases of the junction left unmatched. The CDR3 bases are TGTGCCAGCAGCTTACGCGGGAGCCCCGGGTACGAGCAGTACTTC. It codes for CASSLRGSPGYEQYF.

In its sample, this clone was seen a few times. Other DNA sequences in the same sample also yield this CDR3. The chain joins TRBV30 to TRBJ1-6; a possible D gene is TRBD1 (5 bases). Per germline, CDR1 GTSNPN and CDR2 SVGIG (reference sequence). This CDR3 has 13 residues. The ends were cut back, 2 bases at V and 7 bases at J, with 9 bases in the middle. The CDR3 loop is CAWSWGGNSPLHF. The CDR3 nucleotides are TGTGCCTGGAGTTGGGGGGGGAATTCACCCCTCCACTTT.

In this sample, this clone turned up once. V is TRBV10-3 and J is TRBJ1-5; D gene uncertain. Germline V CDR1 and CDR2: ENHRY, SYGVKD. This CDR3 has 15 residues. Trimming took 0 bases from V and 7 from J, leaving 13 bases between them. CDR3 amino acids: CAISESTGTGQPQHF. The CDR3 coding sequence is TGTGCCATCAGTGAGTCAACGGGAACCGGGCAGCCCCAGCATTTT.

The genes are TRBV5-4 and TRBJ2-1; no clear D. CDR3 length: 13 residues. Trimming removed 1 base at V and 4 bases at J, with 6 bases between. The germline V gene has CDR1 SGHNT and CDR2 YYREEE (reference sequence). CDR3 region: CASSLPTYNEQFF. CDR3 nucleotide sequence: TGTGCCAGCAGCTTGCCAACTTACAATGAGCAGTTCTTC.

This chain uses TRBV15 with TRBJ1-5; 7 nucleotides agree with TRBD1. Germline assignment: CDR1 LNHNV and CDR2 YYDKDF (reference sequence). V shed 4 bases, J shed 6 bases, and the junction held 6 bases outside the gene matches. This CDR3 has 14 residues. CDR3 sequence (DNA): TGTGCCACCAGCATGCAGGGGGGCGGTCAGCCCCAGCATTTT. Its protein product is CATSMQGGGQPQHF. The complete variable domain, with remaining parts taken from reference TRBV15 and TRBJ1-5, reads DAMVIQNPRYQVTQFGKPVTLSCSQTLNHNVMYWYQQKSSQAPKLLFHYYDKDFNNEADTPDNFQSRRPNTSFCFLDIRSPGLGDTAMYLCATSMQGGGQPQHFGDGTRLSIL.

V and J are TRBV3-1 (or the pseudogene TRBV3-2) and TRBJ2-3, with 8 bases fitting TRBD2. The V and J ends lost 3 bases and 10 bases, in that order; junction bases with no gene match: 9. The CDR3 is 14 residues long. The germline gives CDR1 LGHDT, CDR2 YNNKEL (reference sequence). The CDR3 sequence: CASSQWEREIPQYF. The CDR3, as DNA: TGTGCCAGCAGCCAGTGGGAGCGGGAGATTCCGCAGTATTTT.

V and J are TRBV21-1 and TRBJ1-1; the D segment call TRBD1 is taken from the table without a DNA check. TRBV21-1 is an annotated pseudogene. The CDR3 runs 17 residues. In DNA, the CDR3 is TGTGCCAGCAGCCCTACCGGGACAGGGAGGAGGGACACTGAAGCTTTCTTT. Encoded protein: CASSPTGTGRRDTEAFF.

The V and J genes are TRBV6-5 and TRBJ1-1; the D is unclear. Per germline, CDR1 MNHEY and CDR2 SVGAGI. V gave up 8 bases and J gave up 3 bases, with 13 bases separating them. CDR3 size: 13 residues. CDR3 amino acids: CASANPYDTEAFF. CDR3 DNA sequence: TGTGCCAGCGCGAATCCGTATGACACTGAAGCTTTCTTT.

The V gene is TRBV9, the J gene TRBJ1-6; perhaps TRBD1 as D (6 bases). This CDR3 has 15 residues. Trimming shortened V by 1 base and J by 7 bases, and 12 bases separated the two germline ends. The germline gives CDR1 SGDLS, CDR2 YYNGEE. This chain's CDR3 is CASSVSDSLNSPLHF. The CDR3 DNA reads TGTGCCAGCAGCGTATCGGACAGCCTAAATTCACCCCTCCACTTT. Based on the CDR3 plus reference TRBV9 and TRBJ1-6, the full variable domain is DSGVTQTPKHLITATGQRVTLRCSPRSGDLSVYWYQQSLDQGLQFLIQYYNGEERAKGNILERFSAQQFPDLHSELNLSSLELGDSALYFCASSVSDSLNSPLHFGNGTRLTVT.

The chain joins TRBV7-2 to TRBJ2-3; D is possibly TRBD2 (6 bases). Trimming removed 5 bases from V and 3 bases from J, with 18 bases in between. There are 16 residues in the CDR3. Germline-derived CDR1 and CDR2 are SGHTA and FQGNSA. CDR3 nucleotides: TGTGCCAGCAGCCCCCTTTACGGGAGTATTACAGATACGCAGTATTTT. This sequence encodes CASSPLYGSITDTQYF.

The V and J genes are TRBV6-1 and TRBJ2-7; D remains ambiguous. The CDR3 sequence is 11 residues long. The germline V gene encodes CDR1 MNHNS and CDR2 SASEGT. The V gene lost 2 bases and the J gene lost 4 bases, with 3 bases spanning the gap. CDR3 coding DNA: TGTGCCAGCAGTGAACGGTACGAGCAGTACTTC. Translation gives CASSERYEQYF.

This sequence joins TRBV6-5 and TRBJ2-2; D may be TRBD2 (5 bases). Germline-derived CDR1 and CDR2 are MNHEY and SVGAGI. The CDR3 spans 14 residues. Trimming stripped 4 bases from V and 6 bases from J, with 12 bases between. CDR3 sequence: CASSSLTGSGELFF. CDR3 in DNA: TGTGCCAGCAGTTCCCTGACGGGGTCCGGGGAGCTGTTTTTT.

The chain joins TRBV7-3 to TRBJ2-2, with D perhaps TRBD2 (6 bases). The CDR3 spans 16 residues. V lost 6 bases and J lost 2, with 16 bases in between. The germline V gene encodes CDR1 SGHTA and CDR2 FQGTGA. The CDR3 DNA reads TGTGCCAGCAGTTCCCATCCGGGACTCAACACCGGGGAGCTGTTTTTT. Encoded protein: CASSSHPGLNTGELFF.

The rearrangement uses TRBV5-6 and TRBJ2-7; TRBD1 matches at 9 bases. Germline CDR1 is SGHDT and CDR2 is YYEEEE. Trimming at V came to 2 bases and at J to 4 bases, leaving 4 bases not matched to a gene. The length of the CDR3 is 14 residues. CDR3 region: CASSFGTGSYEQYF. The CDR3 bases are TGTGCCAGCAGCTTCGGGACAGGGTCTTACGAGCAGTACTTC.

The chain carries TRBV6-5 and TRBJ1-1; D gene unclear. This CDR3 is 14 amino acids long. Germline V gene sequence: CDR1 MNHEY, CDR2 SVGAGI. V lost 3 bases and J lost 4, with 12 bases in between. CDR3 amino acids: CASSYSGWATEAFF. CDR3 in DNA: TGTGCCAGCAGTTATTCTGGTTGGGCCACTGAAGCTTTCTTT.

This chain joins TRBV20-1 and TRBJ1-1; no clear D. The CDR3 loop spans 12 amino acids. V lost 3 bases, J lost 3 bases, and 8 bases lay in between. CDR1 is DFQATT, CDR2 SNEGSKA, per germline (reference sequence). The CDR3 nucleotides are TGCAGTGCTAGTCTCCAGTACACTGAAGCTTTCTTT. Amino acid sequence: CSASLQYTEAFF.

This clone has just one count. V and J are TRBV7-9 and TRBJ2-1; no clear D. Germline-derived CDR1 and CDR2 are SEHNR and FQNEAQ (reference sequence). CDR3 length equals 13 residues. The V end was cut by 3 bases, the J end by 3 bases, with 6 bases between. CDR3 bases: TGTGCCAGCAGCTTTTTAGACTACAATGAGCAGTTCTTC. It encodes CASSFLDYNEQFF.